This TCR beta chain was sequenced in a study of response to subunit inactivated influenza vaccine. Study results and caveats: Authors suggested few new T cells are recruited by each seasonal influenza vaccination.

TCRdb processed the RT-PCR reads anew with MiXCR; each CDR3 protein has one entry. The data show a few hundred thousand distinct CDR3 sequences, with less than 25% seen just once and roughly 10% held by the top ten. This CDR3 has 11 residues. V lost 2 bases and J lost 13, with 9 bases in between. This clonotype has just a few counts. Its antigen is unidentified. V gene TRBV12-3 or TRBV12-4 combines with J gene TRBJ2-1; tentative D call: TRBD1 (5 bases). The TCR was taken from a man between 45 and 75 years old who received an inactivated influenza vaccine. The material sequenced was PBMCs from blood, taken less than 22 months after vaccination. This CDR3 is CASSLKTGQFF. The CDR3 DNA is TGTGCCAGCAGTTTAAAAACAGGACAGTTCTTC.